Each of the 2 T cell receptor beta chains below was sequenced from the same sample in a study of Graves' ophthalmopathy and Graves' hyperthyroidism. Amplifying from RNA transcripts, the study obtained TCR beta CDR3 regions. RT-PCR in the first round used HTBI primers; a second-round multiplex PCR followed. TCRdb re-called the multiplex PCR reads through MiXCR, storing one row per CDR3 protein. The repertoire includes over 150,000 distinct CDR3 sequences, approximately 40% of them detected once, and about 5.8% sits in the top ten. The specimen was peripheral blood. Receptor source: a woman aged 40 to 50 with Graves' ophthalmopathy.

This clonotype was seen ten or more times. The chain is built from TRBV7-8 and TRBJ2-7; the D is unclear. CDR3 length: 12 amino acids. Germline assignment: CDR1 SGHVS and CDR2 FQNEAQ. The V and J ends lost 5 bases and 4 bases respectively, with 9 bases between them. The CDR3 region is CASSPLGYEQYF. The CDR3 DNA reads as TGTGCCAGCAGCCCTCTCGGTTACGAGCAGTACTTC.

V is TRBV19 and J is TRBJ1-5; D ambiguous. V dropped 5 bases and J dropped 2 bases, with 13 bases sitting between them. Germline lookup yields CDR1 LNHDA and CDR2 SQIVND (reference sequence). There are 15 residues in the CDR3. The CDR3 is CASSAQGPGNQPQHF. DNA for the CDR3: TGTGCCAGTAGTGCCCAAGGGCCCGGCAATCAGCCCCAGCATTTT.